This TCR beta chain was sequenced for a study of post-analysis software for immune sequencing data. Points from the study as a whole: The study found TRBV5-6, TRBV5-1 and TRBV20-1 among five or six TRBV segments more frequent in patients than controls.

With regard to this clonotype: Antigen unknown. One junction end does not reproduce the germline sequence, and a read error may be involved.

Included in the TCR beta cDNA libraries were unique molecular identifiers. TCRdb used MiXCR to reprocess the PCR reads, holding one entry per CDR3 protein. The sample carries hundreds of thousands of distinct CDR3 sequences, roughly 27% recorded once. The CDR3 consists of 16 residues. From germline, CDR1 is SGHRS and CDR2 YFSETQ. The clonotype originates from a girl between 5 and 17 years old with multiple sclerosis. This rearrangement joins TRBV5-1 to TRBJ2-3, with D possibly called TRBD1 or TRBD2 (5 bases each). Sequencing used blood. CDR3 sequence (DNA): TGTGCCAGCAGTTTAGTAGGGGACCCTAGCACAGATACGCAGTATTTT. Translation: CASSLVGDPSTDTQYF.